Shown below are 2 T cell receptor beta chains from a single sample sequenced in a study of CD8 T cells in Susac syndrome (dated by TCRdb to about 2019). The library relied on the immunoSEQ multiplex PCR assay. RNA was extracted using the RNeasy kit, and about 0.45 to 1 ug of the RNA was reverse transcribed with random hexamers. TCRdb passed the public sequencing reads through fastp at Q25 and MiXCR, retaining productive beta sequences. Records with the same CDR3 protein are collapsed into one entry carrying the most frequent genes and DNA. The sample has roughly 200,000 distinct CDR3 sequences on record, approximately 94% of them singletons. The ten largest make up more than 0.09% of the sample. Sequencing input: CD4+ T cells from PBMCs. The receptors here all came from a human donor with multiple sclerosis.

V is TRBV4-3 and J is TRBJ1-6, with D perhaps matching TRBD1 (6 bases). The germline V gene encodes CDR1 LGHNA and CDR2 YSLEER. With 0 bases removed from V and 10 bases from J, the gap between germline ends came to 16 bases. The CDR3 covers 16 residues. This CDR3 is CASSQDLRGVGSPLHF. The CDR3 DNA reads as TGCGCCAGCAGCCAAGATTTGAGGGGGGTAGGATCACCCCTCCACTTT.

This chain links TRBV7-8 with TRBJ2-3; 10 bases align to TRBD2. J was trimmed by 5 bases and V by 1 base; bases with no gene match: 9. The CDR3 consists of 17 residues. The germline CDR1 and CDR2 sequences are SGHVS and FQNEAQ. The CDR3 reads CASSLGPPSGGQDTQYF. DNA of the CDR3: TGTGCCAGCAGCTTAGGACCCCCTAGCGGGGGTCAAGATACGCAGTATTTT.